This entry describes one TCR beta chain. Its cognate antigen is unknown. The data originate from a study of response to subunit inactivated influenza vaccine. TCRdb analysed the RT-PCR reads with MiXCR anew, one entry per CDR3 protein. There are about 500,000 distinct CDR3 sequences in the sample; approximately 15% occur only once, and 3% lies in the top ten. The V and J ends lost 0 bases and 8 bases, in that order; junction bases with no gene match: 9. Germline CDR1 reads MNHEY; CDR2 reads SVGAGI. This CDR3 has 16 amino acids. Study-level results: Authors proposed each seasonal influenza vaccination draws in few new T cells.

This receptor was taken from a man between 50 and 75 years old who received an inactivated influenza vaccine. V usage is TRBV6-5 and J usage is TRBJ1-4; 7 bases map to TRBD1. The source was CD4+ T cells sorted from PBMCs, collected around 2 years after vaccination. The CDR3 region has the DNA TGTGCCAGCAGTTACTCGACCGGGACAGTGAGGGAAAAACTGTTTTTT. Protein: CASSYSTGTVREKLFF.